These 27 T cell receptor beta chains came from one sample sequenced in a study of CD8 T cells in ankylosing spondylitis. Their antigens remain unidentified. Regarding the study as a whole: Ankylosing spondylitis blood appeared to carry a characteristic TCR beta motif of several highly homologous variants.

One entry per CDR3 protein results from TCRdb running MiXCR on the 5' RACE reads. Here the sample spans 750,000 to 850,000 distinct CDR3 sequences, around 11% being singletons. Specimen: blood, either unsorted or a sorted T cell fraction (not recorded which). These receptor sequences come from a male donor with ankylosing spondylitis.

This clonotype has a handful of counts. The chain uses TRBV6-1 and TRBJ2-5, with 13 positions matching TRBD2. The junction had 5 bases not matched to a gene; V was cut back by 6 bases and J by 4 bases. The CDR3 is 15 amino acids. Germline values: CDR1 MNHNS, CDR2 SASEGT. The CDR3 DNA is TGTGCCAGCAGCCTTCGGACTAGCGGGAGAGAGACCCAGTACTTC. It yields the protein CASSLRTSGRETQYF.

This clonotype was counted between two and nine times. V and J are TRBV4-3 and TRBJ2-2; tentative D call: TRBD2 (7 bases). Germline loops: CDR1 LGHNA, CDR2 YSLEER. The ends were cut back, 0 bases at V and 4 bases at J, with 15 bases in the middle. The CDR3 sequence is 17 residues long. CDR3 DNA: TGCGCCAGCAGCCAAGACGGGGCGGGGGCCATCACCGGGGAGCTGTTTTTT. This encodes CASSQDGAGAITGELFF.

V and J are TRBV20-1 and TRBJ2-3; 7 bases are a match to TRBD1. The length of the CDR3 is 14 residues. The ends lost 3 bases at V and 2 bases at J; junction bases unmatched: 5. CDR1 is DFQATT and CDR2 is SNEGSKA in the germline V gene (reference sequence). The CDR3 DNA follows: TGCAGTGCTAGTGGCGACAGGGTCACAGATACGCAGTATTTT. Its protein product is CSASGDRVTDTQYF.

This sequence joins TRBV7-2 and TRBJ1-5; D is ambiguous. Deletions cut 1 base from V and 5 bases from J, with 9 bases between. Germline CDR1 SGHTA, CDR2 FQGNSA. The CDR3 consists of 14 residues. CDR3 in amino acids: CASSLDTSYQPQHF. CDR3 bases: TGTGCCAGCAGCTTAGACACTTCCTATCAGCCCCAGCATTTT.

This clonotype has a count of ten or more. This rearrangement joins TRBV4-3 to TRBJ2-7; 8 bases align to TRBD2. The J segment lost 2 bases and the V segment lost 2 bases, leaving 17 bases of the junction unmatched. Per the germline V gene, CDR1 is LGHNA and CDR2 is YSLEER. This CDR3 comprises 19 residues. CDR3 amino acids: CASSQHTPTPSGWAYEQYF. CDR3 DNA: TGCGCCAGCAGCCAACACACTCCCACTCCTAGCGGGTGGGCCTACGAGCAGTACTTC.

This clonotype was counted ten times or more. J is TRBJ1-1 and V is TRBV10-3; unclear D gene. Germline assignment: CDR1 ENHRY and CDR2 SYGVKD. CDR3 length: 12 residues. Trimming stripped 0 bases from V and 12 bases from J, with 11 bases between. For the CDR3, the DNA is TGTGCCATCAGTGAGTCCCTAATGTCGTCTTTCTTT. It translates to CAISESLMSSFF.

This clonotype has a handful of counts. The gene calls are TRBV20-1 and TRBJ1-2, with D uncertain. V was clipped by 0 bases and J by 4 bases, with 15 bases between them. This CDR3 spans 15 amino acids. In germline, CDR1 is DFQATT, CDR2 SNEGSKA (reference sequence). The CDR3 spells CSAREVRPRVYGYTF. The CDR3 nucleotides read TGCAGTGCTAGAGAGGTCAGGCCAAGGGTCTATGGCTACACCTTC.

This clonotype has a handful of counts. This chain joins TRBV20-1 and TRBJ1-3; D is ambiguous. Germline V lookup: CDR1 DFQATT, CDR2 SNEGSKA (reference sequence). The CDR3 totals 16 residues. Trimming removed 5 bases at V and 0 bases at J, with 17 bases between. The CDR3 is CSAYATVGSSGNTIYF. The CDR3, as DNA: TGCAGTGCTTATGCAACGGTCGGGAGCTCTGGAAACACCATATATTTT.

The DNA for the CDR3 is TGCGCCAGCAGCTTGGAAGCGTCCTCCTACGAGCAGTACTTC. This translates into CASSLEASSYEQYF. The chain recombines TRBV5-1 with TRBJ2-7, with D unresolved. Trimming pared 0 bases from V and 0 bases from J, leaving 7 bases between. The V gene's germline CDR1 is SGHRS and CDR2 YFSETQ. CDR3 length: 14 amino acids.

On this clonotype itself: No conserved phenylalanine or tryptophan is present at the end of the CDR3, so a read error is the likely explanation. The V gene is TRBV25-1, the J gene TRBJ2-7, with D perhaps matching TRBD1 (5 bases). Trimming took off 6 bases at V and 4 bases at J, with 19 bases between the two ends. The CDR3 runs to 15 residues. The germline V gene has CDR1 MGHDK and CDR2 SYGVNS. The CDR3 spells CASSQPAQDPYEQYL. CDR3 nucleotides: TGTGCCAGCAGCCAGCCGGCACAGGATCCTTACGAGCAGTACCTC.

This clonotype was counted a few times. V gene TRBV6-5 combines with J gene TRBJ2-1; D not resolved. The V gene's germline CDR1 is MNHEY and CDR2 SVGAGI. Trimming removed 0 bases at V and 0 bases at J, with 9 bases between. CDR3 length equals 16 residues. CDR3 protein: CASSYSWSSSYNEQFF. The CDR3 bases are TGTGCCAGCAGTTACTCGTGGAGTAGCTCCTACAATGAGCAGTTCTTC.

Only a few counts were recorded for this clonotype. The chain combines TRBV20-1 with TRBJ2-7, with D unresolved. Germline loops: CDR1 DFQATT, CDR2 SNEGSKA (reference sequence). This CDR3 comprises 14 residues. V lost 2 bases and J lost 4, with 15 bases in between. CDR3: CSARINGPPYEQYF. The CDR3 region has the DNA TGCAGTGCTAGAATCAACGGGCCACCTTACGAGCAGTACTTC.

This clonotype was recorded a few times. The chain joins TRBV6-1 to TRBJ1-2, with D hard to call. This CDR3 is 13 amino acids long. V was shortened by 6 bases and J by 7 bases, with 15 bases between the two germline ends. Germline assignment: CDR1 MNHNS and CDR2 SASEGT. CDR3 residues: CASSTMDTVGYTF. DNA of the CDR3: TGTGCCAGCAGCACGATGGATACTGTTGGCTACACCTTC.

This clonotype was found a few times. The chain is built from TRBV29-1 and TRBJ2-5; D unresolved. This CDR3 has 13 residues. Trimming stripped 4 bases from V and 5 bases from J, with 14 bases between. Looked up from germline, CDR1 is SQVTM and CDR2 is ANQGSEA. This chain's CDR3 is CSVARNLGETQYF. For the CDR3, the DNA is TGCAGCGTTGCCCGAAACTTAGGGGAGACCCAGTACTTC.

Many counts were recorded for this clonotype. V usage is TRBV29-1 and J usage is TRBJ2-5, with D possibly TRBD1 on 5 matching bases. CDR3 length equals 15 residues. The V gene's germline CDR1 is SQVTM and CDR2 ANQGSEA. Trimming left V 7 bases short and J 3 bases short, with 21 bases between. CDR3 DNA: TGCAGCGCTGATAGTAGCCAGGGTCGGGAAGAGACCCAGTACTTC. Translating gives CSADSSQGREETQYF. The variable domain in full, with the rest retrieved from reference TRBV29-1 and TRBJ2-5, is SAVISQKPSRDICQRGTSLTIQCQVDSQVTMMFWYRQQPGQSLTLIATANQGSEATYESGFVIDKFPISRPNLTFSTLTVSNMSPEDSSIYLCSADSSQGREETQYFGPGTRLLVL.

The chain uses TRBV7-3 and TRBJ1-1, with D unclear. In germline, CDR1 is SGHTA, CDR2 FQGTGA. The CDR3 totals 14 residues. The V end was cut by 0 bases, the J end by 1 base, with 6 bases between. CDR3 nucleotide sequence: TGTGCCAGCAGCTTAACTCACGGGAACACTGAAGCTTTCTTT. Translated: CASSLTHGNTEAFF.

The chain employs TRBV20-1 and TRBJ2-1, with TRBD1 matching 7 bases. This CDR3 comprises 13 residues. Per the germline V gene, CDR1 is DFQATT and CDR2 is SNEGSKA (reference sequence). V lost 2 bases to trimming and J lost 10 bases; unmatched junction nucleotides: 8. This CDR3 reads CSARSDRALEQFF. CDR3 DNA: TGCAGTGCTAGAAGTGACAGGGCCCTCGAGCAGTTCTTC.

The CDR3 here is CALGSGANVLTF. CDR3 nucleotide sequence: TGTGCCTTGGGCTCTGGGGCCAACGTCCTGACTTTC. The chain combines TRBV7-2 with TRBJ2-6, with no clear D. Germline V gene lookup returns CDR1 SGHTA and CDR2 FQGNSA. This CDR3 contains 12 residues. The ends were cut back, 11 bases at V and 0 bases at J, with 5 bases in the middle.

V and J are TRBV7-9 and TRBJ1-1, with D perhaps matching TRBD1 (5 bases). The length of the CDR3 is 14 residues. CDR1 and CDR2 from the germline V gene are SEHNR and FQNEAQ (reference sequence). V shed 5 bases and J shed 3 bases, with 13 bases lying between them. CDR3 nucleotide sequence: TGTGCCAGCAGCCCGACCAGGGTGGACACTGAAGCTTTCTTT. Its protein product is CASSPTRVDTEAFF.

The sample holds many counts of this clonotype. The chain recombines TRBV12-3 or TRBV12-4 with TRBJ2-1; D is undetermined. The CDR3 has 12 residues. V gave up 7 bases and J gave up 9 bases, with 13 bases separating them. The CDR3 loop reads CASISDTGEQFF. The CDR3 region has the DNA TGTGCCAGCATATCGGATACGGGTGAGCAGTTCTTC.

This chain connects TRBV9 to TRBJ2-7; no firm D call. The CDR3 loop spans 13 amino acids. The V and J ends lost 4 bases and 6 bases respectively, with 14 bases between them. CDR1 is SGDLS, CDR2 YYNGEE, per germline. The CDR3 coding sequence is TGTGCCAGCAGCACCAGCCCGGTCGGCGAGCAGTACTTC. Protein product: CASSTSPVGEQYF.

V gene TRBV30 combines with J gene TRBJ1-4, with 10 bases lining up with TRBD1. The CDR3 loop spans 14 amino acids. V was clipped by 5 bases and J by 6 bases; unmatched bases: 6. Germline lookup yields CDR1 GTSNPN and CDR2 SVGIG (reference sequence). The CDR3 here is CAWSDRGLDEKLFF. CDR3 bases: TGTGCCTGGTCCGACAGGGGGCTGGATGAAAAACTGTTTTTT.

The rearrangement joins TRBV28 to TRBJ2-1; D is ambiguous. The CDR3 loop spans 11 amino acids. In germline, CDR1 is MDHEN, CDR2 SYDVKM. CDR3: CVSYSYNEQFF. Written as DNA, the CDR3 is TGTGTATCTTACTCCTACAATGAGCAGTTCTTC. Looking up the rest from reference TRBV28 and TRBJ2-1 gives the full variable domain: DVKVTQSSRYLVKRTGEKVFLECVQDMDHENMFWYRQDPGLGLRLIYFSYDVKMKEKGDIPEGYSVSREKKERFSLILESASTNQTSMYLCVSYSYNEQFFGPGTRLTVL.

This clonotype occurred many times. The DNA is omitted, as the CDR3 cannot be located on it reliably, and the CDR3 follows TCRdb's listing. This chain connects TRBV12-3 or TRBV12-4 to TRBJ1-1. The CDR3 extends over 14 residues, inclusive of both ends. The CDR3 loop reads CASSTSEANTEAFF.

This clonotype was observed many times. The CDR3 loop reads CASSVGQGNYGYTF. The CDR3 coding sequence is TGTGCCAGCAGCGTGGGACAGGGGAACTATGGCTACACCTTC. The rearrangement joins TRBV9 to TRBJ1-2; 10 bases agree with TRBD1. From germline, CDR1 is SGDLS and CDR2 YYNGEE. V gave up 2 bases and J gave up 2 bases; unmatched junction bases: 0. The CDR3 is 14 residues long.

The table lists this clonotype with a few counts. One junction end disagrees with the germline gene, perhaps due to a read error. V and J are TRBV20-1 and TRBJ2-3; 9 bases map to TRBD2. Germline CDR1 reads DFQATT; CDR2 reads SNEGSKA (reference sequence). This CDR3 spans 16 amino acids. The CDR3 DNA is TGCTGTGCTAGAGTACAGGCTAGCGGGGAGACCGATACGCAGTATTTT. Encoded protein: CCARVQASGETDTQYF.

The V gene is TRBV9, the J gene TRBJ2-2; D uncertain. The CDR3 loop spans 14 amino acids. V gave up 4 bases and J gave up 7 bases, with 14 bases separating them. Germline assignment: CDR1 SGDLS and CDR2 YYNGEE. The CDR3: CASSHTHKDGELFF. The CDR3 DNA follows: TGTGCCAGCAGCCACACCCACAAGGACGGGGAGCTGTTTTTT.